This T cell receptor beta chain was captured by sequencing in a study of control samples from healthy donors and cancer patients. Clones were sequenced by immunoSEQ multiplex PCR, and TCRdb holds only the in-frame ones, with some missing. The sample has roughly 34,000 clones; around 86% are singletons. Germline assignment: CDR1 SGHRS and CDR2 YFSETQ. The J segment lost 2 bases and the V segment lost 4 bases, leaving 9 bases of the junction unmatched. CDR3 length equals 16 residues. A single count supports this clone. The clonotype was recovered from a woman between 40 and 55 years old with lung cancer. This chain links TRBV5-1 with TRBJ2-7, with 10 bases fitting TRBD2. Sequencing was performed on PBMCs. The chain's CDR3 is CASSRTSGLAPYEQYF. In nucleotides, the CDR3 is TGCGCCAGCAGCCGGACTAGCGGACTCGCCCCCTACGAGCAGTACTTC. Based on the CDR3 plus reference TRBV5-1 and TRBJ2-7, the full variable domain is KAGVTQTPRYLIKTRGQQVTLSCSPISGHRSVSWYQQTPGQGLQFLFEYFSETQRNKGNFPGRFSGRQFSNSRSEMNVSTLELGDSALYLCASSRTSGLAPYEQYFGPGTRLTVT.